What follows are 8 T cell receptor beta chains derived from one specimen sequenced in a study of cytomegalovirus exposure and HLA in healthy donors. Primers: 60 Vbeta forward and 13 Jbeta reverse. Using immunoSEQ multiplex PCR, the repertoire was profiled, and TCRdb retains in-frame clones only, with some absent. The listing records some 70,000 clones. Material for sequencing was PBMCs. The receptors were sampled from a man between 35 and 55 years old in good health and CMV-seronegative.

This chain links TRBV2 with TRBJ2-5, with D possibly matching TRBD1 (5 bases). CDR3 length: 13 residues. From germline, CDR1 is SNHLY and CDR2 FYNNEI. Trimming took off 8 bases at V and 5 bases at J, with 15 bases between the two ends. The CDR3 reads CASQPGNRETQYF. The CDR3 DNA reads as TGTGCCAGCCAGCCAGGGAATAGGGAGACCCAGTACTTC.

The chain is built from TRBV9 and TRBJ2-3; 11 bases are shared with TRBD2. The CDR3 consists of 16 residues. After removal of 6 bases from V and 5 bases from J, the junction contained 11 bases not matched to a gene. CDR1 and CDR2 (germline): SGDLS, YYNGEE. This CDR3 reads CASTTATSGAIDTQYF. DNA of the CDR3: TGTGCCAGCACCACTGCGACTAGCGGGGCGATAGATACGCAGTATTTT.

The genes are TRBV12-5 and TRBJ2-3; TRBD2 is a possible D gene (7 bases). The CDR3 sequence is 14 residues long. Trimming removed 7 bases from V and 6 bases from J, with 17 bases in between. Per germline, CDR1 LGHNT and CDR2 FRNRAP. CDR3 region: CASASGQPQDTQYF. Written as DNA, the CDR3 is TGTGCTAGTGCTAGCGGACAGCCTCAGGATACGCAGTATTTT. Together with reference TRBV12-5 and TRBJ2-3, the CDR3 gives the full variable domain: DARVTQTPRHKVTEMGQEVTMRCQPILGHNTVFWYRQTMMQGLELLAYFRNRAPLDDSGMPKDRFSAEMPDATLATLKIQPSEPRDSAVYFCASASGQPQDTQYFGPGTRLTVL.

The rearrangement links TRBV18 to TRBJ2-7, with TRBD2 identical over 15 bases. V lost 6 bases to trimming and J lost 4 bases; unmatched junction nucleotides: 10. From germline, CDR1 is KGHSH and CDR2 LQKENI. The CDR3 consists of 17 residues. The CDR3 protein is CASSLGLAGGRGYEQYF. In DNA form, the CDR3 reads TGTGCCAGCTCCCTGGGACTAGCGGGGGGCCGAGGGTACGAGCAGTACTTC.

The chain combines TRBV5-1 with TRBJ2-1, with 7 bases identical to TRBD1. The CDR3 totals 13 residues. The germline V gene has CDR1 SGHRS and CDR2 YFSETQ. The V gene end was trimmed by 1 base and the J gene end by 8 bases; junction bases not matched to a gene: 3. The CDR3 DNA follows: TGCGCCAGCAGCTTGACAGGGGTATATGAGCAGTTCTTC. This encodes CASSLTGVYEQFF.

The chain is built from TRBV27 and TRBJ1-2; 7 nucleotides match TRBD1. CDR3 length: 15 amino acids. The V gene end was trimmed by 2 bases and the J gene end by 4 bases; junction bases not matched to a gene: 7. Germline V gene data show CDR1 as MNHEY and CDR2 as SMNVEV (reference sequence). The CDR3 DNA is TGTGCCAGCAGTTTAGACAGGGAAGGACGCTATGGCTACACCTTC. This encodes CASSLDREGRYGYTF.

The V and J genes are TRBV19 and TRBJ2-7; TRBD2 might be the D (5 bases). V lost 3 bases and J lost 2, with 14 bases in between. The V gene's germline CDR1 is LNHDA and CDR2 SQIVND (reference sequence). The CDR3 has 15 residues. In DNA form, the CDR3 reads TGTGCCAGTAGTATGGTGGGGAGTCTGGCCTACGAGCAGTACTTC. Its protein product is CASSMVGSLAYEQYF.

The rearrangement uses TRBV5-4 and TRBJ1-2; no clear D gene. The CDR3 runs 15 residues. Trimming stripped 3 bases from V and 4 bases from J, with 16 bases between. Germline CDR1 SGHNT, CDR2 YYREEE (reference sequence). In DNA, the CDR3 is TGTGCCAGCAGCTACCCCCACACCGTTCCCTATGGCTACACCTTC. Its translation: CASSYPHTVPYGYTF.